This is a list of T cell receptor beta chains from one sample in a study of shared clonotypes between healthy human individuals. Profiling relied on immunoSEQ multiplex PCR, and the TCRdb table lists in-frame clones only, not all of them. This table holds 450,000 to 600,000 clones, around 74% found once. The sequenced sample was PBMCs. The receptors shown here come from a woman aged 40 to 50 in good health. Some clones in this sample may be carry-over from other donors' samples. The CDR3 runs from the conserved cysteine through the conserved F or W. The D gene is left open where the match is weak. Part of the rows lack a size; the others show once, few, many or a class for expanded clones.

- | - | TRBJ1-2 | TRBV6-6 | CASSTSESRVYGYTF | TGTGCCAGCAGTACCTCCGAGTCCCGGGTCTATGGCTACACCTTC
- | - | TRBJ1-5 | TRBV19 | CASRPKGGSNQPQHF | TGTGCCAGTAGGCCCAAGGGGGGAAGCAATCAGCCCCAGCATTTT
TRBD2 | - | TRBJ2-7 | TRBV7-3 | CASSFIFRGSVHEQYF | TGTGCCAGCAGCTTCATCTTTCGCGGGAGCGTCCACGAGCAGTACTTC
TRBD1 | - | TRBJ2-5 | TRBV5-4 | CASSLGTGEETQYF | TGTGCCAGCAGCTTAGGGACAGGGGAGGAGACCCAGTACTTC
TRBD2 | few | TRBJ2-5 | TRBV5-4 | CASSFGGSVKETQYF | TGTGCCAGCAGCTTCGGCGGGAGCGTCAAAGAGACCCAGTACTTC
- | - | TRBJ1-3 | TRBV25-1 | CASLFASRFTGNTIYF | TGTGCCAGCCTATTCGCGTCCAGGTTTACTGGAAACACCATATATTTT
TRBD2 | - | TRBJ2-7 | TRBV28 | CASRFRSSGYFNYEQYF | TGTGCCAGCAGATTCCGTTCTAGCGGGTATTTCAACTACGAGCAGTACTTC
- | - | TRBJ1-1 | TRBV7-2 | CASSLSRDTEAFF | TGTGCCAGCAGCTTATCCAGGGATACTGAAGCTTTCTTT
- | - | TRBJ1-5 | TRBV6-1 | CASSEARTAHQPQHF | TGTGCCAGCAGTGAAGCGAGGACGGCGCATCAGCCCCAGCATTTT
TRBD2 | - | TRBJ2-2 | TRBV12-5 | CASGLVLAETGELFF | TGTGCTAGTGGTTTGGTGCTAGCGGAGACCGGGGAGCTGTTTTTT
TRBD2 | many | TRBJ2-3 | TRBV15 | CATSGVAGGSDTQYF | TGTGCCACCAGCGGAGTCGCGGGAGGGTCAGATACGCAGTATTTT
- | - | TRBJ1-4 | TRBV2 | CASSEAAGEKLFF | TGTGCCAGCAGTGAAGCAGCGGGCGAAAAACTGTTTTTT
TRBD1 | - | TRBJ2-7 | TRBV18 | CASSPPLTGNEQYF | TGTGCCAGCTCACCACCTCTGACAGGGAACGAGCAGTACTTC
- | - | TRBJ2-5 | TRBV4-1 | CASSQPYQETQYF | TGCGCCAGCAGCCAACCCTACCAAGAGACCCAGTACTTC
- | - | TRBJ2-3 | TRBV28 | CASSSSGETDTQYF | TGTGCCAGCAGTTCCTCGGGGGAGACAGATACGCAGTATTTT
TRBD1 | - | TRBJ2-7 | TRBV27 | CASSFGRTGDYEQYF | TGTGCCAGCAGTTTCGGCAGGACAGGGGACTACGAGCAGTACTTC
TRBD2 | - | TRBJ2-7 | TRBV27 | CASQGVAGGREQYF | TGTGCCAGCCAAGGTGTAGCGGGAGGGCGGGAGCAGTACTTC
- | - | TRBJ2-1 | TRBV5-1 | CASSLGVGSYNEQFF | TGCGCCAGCAGCTTGGGGGTAGGCTCCTACAATGAGCAGTTCTTC
TRBD2 | - | TRBJ2-1 | TRBV19 | CASSMITSGRHNEQFF | TGTGCCAGTAGTATGATAACTAGCGGGAGGCACAATGAGCAGTTCTTC
- | once | TRBJ1-2 | TRBV6-6 | CASSYGGAGNYGYTF | TGTGCCAGCAGCTACGGTGGGGCGGGGAACTATGGCTACACCTTC
TRBD1 | many | TRBJ2-2 | TRBV27 | CASRGQGMWSGELFF | TGTGCCAGCAGGGGACAGGGGATGTGGTCCGGGGAGCTGTTTTTT
- | - | TRBJ2-3 | TRBV11-3 | CASSLGADTQYF | TGTGCCAGCAGCTTGGGGGCAGATACGCAGTATTTT
TRBD2 | - | TRBJ2-1 | TRBV10-3 | CAISGASGSSYNEQFF | TGTGCCATCAGTGGCGCTAGCGGAAGCTCCTACAATGAGCAGTTCTTC
TRBD2 | many | TRBJ2-3 | TRBV12-5 | CASGFTSAIRLREVYDTDTQYF | TGTGCTAGTGGTTTCACCTCAGCAATTCGTCTACGGGAGGTCTATGACACAGATACGCAGTATTTT
TRBD2 | - | TRBJ2-3 | TRBV28 | CASGSGIRADTQYF | TGTGCCAGCGGTAGCGGGATAAGGGCAGATACGCAGTATTTT
TRBD2 | few | TRBJ2-1 | TRBV5-6 | CASSPLSGSSVYNEQFF | TGTGCCAGCAGCCCGCTTAGCGGGAGTTCGGTATACAATGAGCAGTTCTTC
- | - | TRBJ2-2 | TRBV19 | CASSTLAGELFF | TGTGCCAGTAGTACCCTTGCCGGGGAGCTGTTTTTT
TRBD2 | - | TRBJ2-1 | TRBV27 | CASSGQASGTYNEQFF | TGTGCCAGCAGTGGGCAGGCTAGCGGGACCTACAATGAGCAGTTCTTC
- | - | TRBJ2-2 | TRBV23-1 | CASSQSCDREDTGELFF | TGCGCCAGCAGTCAATCTTGTGACAGGGAGGACACCGGGGAGCTGTTTTTT
- | once | TRBJ2-2 | TRBV27 | CASSLRTQNTGELFF | TGTGCCAGCAGTCTTCGGACACAAAACACCGGGGAGCTGTTTTTT
TRBD2 | - | TRBJ2-5 | TRBV19 | CASSMSTSGRASGETQYF | TGTGCCAGTAGTATGTCGACTAGCGGGAGGGCCTCGGGGGAGACCCAGTACTTC
- | - | TRBJ1-2 | TRBV18 | CASSPPEGGYGYTF | TGTGCCAGCTCACCACCGGAGGGAGGGTATGGCTACACCTTC
- | - | TRBJ2-5 | TRBV7-6 | CASNHSPQETQYF | TGTGCCAGCAACCATAGCCCCCAAGAGACCCAGTACTTC
TRBD2 | once | TRBJ2-5 | TRBV28 | CASTRGDSVETQYF | TGTGCCAGCACCCGGGGGGACTCCGTGGAAACCCAGTACTTC
TRBD2 | - | TRBJ2-1 | TRBV19 | CASSITSVYNEQFF | TGTGCCAGTAGTATAACTAGCGTATACAATGAGCAGTTCTTC
- | - | TRBJ2-1 | TRBV2 | CASSDPGIYNEQFF | TGTGCCAGCAGTGACCCCGGGATCTACAATGAGCAGTTCTTC
- | - | TRBJ2-7 | TRBV7-2 | CASSAQGLSYEQYF | TGTGCCAGCAGCGCCCAGGGCTTATCCTACGAGCAGTACTTC
- | - | TRBJ1-4 | TRBV7-2 | CASSQSGGGNEKLFF | TGTGCCAGCAGCCAAAGTGGGGGGGGGAATGAAAAACTGTTTTTT
- | few | TRBJ2-4 | TRBV19 | CASSPRTGRAKNIQYF | TGTGCCAGTAGTCCCCGGACGGGACGTGCCAAAAACATTCAGTACTTC
- | - | TRBJ1-5 | TRBV4-2 | CASSQDRSDQPQHF | TGTGCCAGCAGCCAAGACAGGTCAGATCAGCCCCAGCATTTT
TRBD1 | few | TRBJ1-2 | TRBV7-9 | CASSLDRTGDYGYTF | TGTGCCAGCAGCTTGGACCGGACAGGAGACTATGGCTACACCTTC
- | - | TRBJ2-4 | TRBV7-2 | CASSLVGSDIQYF | TGTGCCAGCAGCTTAGTCGGGTCCGACATTCAGTACTTC
- | - | TRBJ2-2 | TRBV18 | CASSQGPPATSTGELFF | TGTGCCAGCTCACAAGGACCCCCCGCGACGAGTACCGGGGAGCTGTTTTTT
TRBD2 | - | TRBJ2-1 | TRBV30 | CASTSGVLNEQFF | TGTGCCTCAACTAGCGGGGTCCTCAATGAGCAGTTCTTC
- | - | TRBJ2-7 | TRBV28 | CATLVSSYEQYF | TGTGCCACCCTCGTTAGCTCCTACGAGCAGTACTTC
TRBD1 | - | TRBJ2-7 | TRBV7-2 | CASSRWTGGLSYEQYF | TGTGCCAGCAGCCGATGGACAGGGGGCCTATCCTACGAGCAGTACTTC